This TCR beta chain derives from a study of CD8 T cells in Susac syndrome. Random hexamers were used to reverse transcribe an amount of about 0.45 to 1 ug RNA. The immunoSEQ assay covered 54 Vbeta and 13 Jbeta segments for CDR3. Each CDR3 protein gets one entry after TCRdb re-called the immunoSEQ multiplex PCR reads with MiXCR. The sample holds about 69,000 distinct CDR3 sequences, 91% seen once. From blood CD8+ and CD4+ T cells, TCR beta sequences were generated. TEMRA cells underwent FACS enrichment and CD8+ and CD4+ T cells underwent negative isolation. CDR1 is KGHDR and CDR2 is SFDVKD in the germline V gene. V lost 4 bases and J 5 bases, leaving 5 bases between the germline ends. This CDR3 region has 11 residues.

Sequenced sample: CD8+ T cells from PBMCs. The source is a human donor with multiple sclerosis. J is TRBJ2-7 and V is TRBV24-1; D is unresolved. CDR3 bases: TGTGCCACCAGTGACCTACACGAGCAGTACTTC. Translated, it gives CATSDLHEQYF.